This is a list of T cell receptor beta chains from one sample in a study of human T cells and chemical hapten exposure. Each CDR3 protein gets one entry after TCRdb re-called the RACE reads with MiXCR. The sample shows some 360,000 distinct CDR3 sequences, more than 4.5% of them seen only once. This material consisted of whole blood, taken in connection with sensitization to the hapten diphenylcyclopropenone (DPC). The source of these receptors is a woman aged 45 to 65 with alopecia areata. Some clones in this sample may be carry-over from other donors' samples. Both conserved end residues are part of each CDR3. The D gene is left open where the match is weak. Rows give clone size only sometimes, using once, few, many, or a class for an expanded clone.

J: TRBJ2-7
size: NA
V: TRBV2
D: TRBD1
DNA: TGTGCCAGCATCCCCGGGACAGGGATTCACGAGCAGTACTTC
CDR3: CASIPGTGIHEQYF

J: TRBJ2-7
size: many
V: TRBV3-1
D: TRBD1
DNA: TGTGCCAGCAGCCTCCGGGACAGCTCCTACGAGCAGTACTTC
CDR3: CASSLRDSSYEQYF

J: TRBJ2-1
size: many
V: TRBV24-1
D: NA
DNA: TGTGCCACCAGTGATTTCGCGCTGGCGAGTGAGCAGTTCTTC
CDR3: CATSDFALASEQFF

J: TRBJ2-5
size: many
V: TRBV12-3/TRBV12-4
D: NA
DNA: TGTGCCAGCAGTTTTATGAAGGGCAACCAAGAGACCCAGTACTTC
CDR3: CASSFMKGNQETQYF

J: TRBJ1-6
size: many
V: TRBV12-3/TRBV12-4
D: NA
DNA: TGTGCCAGCAGTTTTACCGGGAATTCACCCCTCCACTTT
CDR3: CASSFTGNSPLHF

J: TRBJ1-5
size: many
V: TRBV5-1
D: NA
DNA: TGCGCCAGCAGTTCCGGGACGGACAATCAGCCCCAGCATTTT
CDR3: CASSSGTDNQPQHF

J: TRBJ2-7
size: NA
V: TRBV20-1
D: NA
DNA: TGCAGTGCCCAGGCGGGGTCAAGTCGCGAGCAGTACTTC
CDR3: CSAQAGSSREQYF

J: TRBJ2-3
size: few
V: TRBV12-3/TRBV12-4
D: TRBD1
DNA: TGTGCCAGCAGTCCCTCCGGGACAGGGGACACAGATACGCAGTATTTT
CDR3: CASSPSGTGDTDTQYF

J: TRBJ2-3
size: many
V: TRBV12-3/TRBV12-4
D: TRBD2
DNA: TGTGCCACTTCTGAGCGGGGTCCGCAGTATTTT
CDR3: CATSERGPQYF

J: TRBJ2-3
size: many
V: TRBV12-3/TRBV12-4
D: TRBD2
DNA: TGTGCCAGCAGTTTACCGGGACTAGCGGACACAGATACGCAGTATTTT
CDR3: CASSLPGLADTDTQYF

J: TRBJ2-1
size: few
V: TRBV12-3/TRBV12-4
D: NA
DNA: TGTGCCAGCAGTCCTCGGCCCAATGAGCAGTTCTTC
CDR3: CASSPRPNEQFF

J: TRBJ2-5
size: many
V: TRBV7-2
D: NA
DNA: TGTGCCAGCGCAATCGAGGTTGGGGCCCAGTACTTC
CDR3: CASAIEVGAQYF

J: TRBJ1-5
size: many
V: TRBV18
D: NA
DNA: TGTGCCAGCTCACCAGGGGGCACAATCAATCAGCCCCAGCATTTT
CDR3: CASSPGGTINQPQHF

J: TRBJ2-4
size: few
V: TRBV5-1
D: NA
DNA: TGCGCCAGCAGGGCGGACCATCCCTCCAAAAACATTCAGTACTTC
CDR3: CASRADHPSKNIQYF

J: TRBJ2-1
size: few
V: TRBV20-1
D: NA
DNA: TGCAGTGCCTTCGGTACCTACAATGAGCAGTTCTTC
CDR3: CSAFGTYNEQFF

J: TRBJ1-1
size: many
V: TRBV29-1
D: NA
DNA: TGCAGCGTTGAAGGGGAGTTCTTGGGGGTGGACACTGAAGCTTTCTTT
CDR3: CSVEGEFLGVDTEAFF

J: TRBJ2-7
size: many
V: TRBV28
D: NA
DNA: TGTGCCAGCAGCATTCCCCTTTCTCCCGAGCTGTACTTC
CDR3: CASSIPLSPELYF

J: TRBJ2-7
size: many
V: TRBV5-1
D: TRBD1
DNA: TGCGCCAGCAGCTTGTCCGCGGGACAGGGGGTCTACGAGCAGTACTTC
CDR3: CASSLSAGQGVYEQYF

J: TRBJ2-2
size: many
V: TRBV7-9
D: NA
DNA: TGTGCCAGCAGCTTCCAACCTAGCAAGGACGGGGAGCTGTTTTTT
CDR3: CASSFQPSKDGELFF

J: TRBJ2-3
size: NA
V: TRBV5-6
D: NA
DNA: TGTGCCAGCAGCTTACTCGGGGATGGCACAGATACGCAGTATTTT
CDR3: CASSLLGDGTDTQYF

J: TRBJ1-1
size: many
V: TRBV29-1
D: TRBD1
DNA: TGCAGCATCTGGACAGGGGGAACGGGGGTCGGTGGAGCTTTCTTT
CDR3: CSIWTGGTGVGGAFF

J: TRBJ2-1
size: few
V: TRBV7-9
D: NA
DNA: TGTGCCAGCAGCCCCCGCTGGACTAACAATGAGCAGTTCTTC
CDR3: CASSPRWTNNEQFF

J: TRBJ1-1
size: many
V: TRBV6-1
D: NA
DNA: TGTGCCAGCCCCAATCGGGGGGCGGTAAAGGAAGCTTTCTTT
CDR3: CASPNRGAVKEAFF

J: TRBJ1-2
size: NA
V: TRBV12-3/TRBV12-4
D: NA
DNA: TGTGCCATCAGGCTAGGGGGTAACTATGGCTACACCTTC
CDR3: CAIRLGGNYGYTF

J: TRBJ1-2
size: many
V: TRBV6-1
D: NA
DNA: TGTGCCAGCAGTGAAGGCTTGGGGACTAACTATGGCTACACCTTC
CDR3: CASSEGLGTNYGYTF

J: TRBJ1-1
size: many
V: TRBV29-1
D: TRBD1
DNA: TGCAGCGTCTCGACAGGGGCGGGGACTGAAGCTTTCTTT
CDR3: CSVSTGAGTEAFF

J: TRBJ2-6
size: many
V: TRBV28
D: TRBD1
DNA: TGTGCCAGCGGACAGGGTTCTACTGGGGCCAACGTCCTGACTTTC
CDR3: CASGQGSTGANVLTF

J: TRBJ1-6
size: few
V: TRBV12-3/TRBV12-4
D: NA
DNA: TGTGCCAGCAGTTCAACCCAAGAGTCACCCCTCCACTTT
CDR3: CASSSTQESPLHF

J: TRBJ2-1
size: many
V: TRBV9
D: NA
DNA: TGTGCCAGCAGCCCTCGAGACGCGGGTTTGTGGCATGAGCAGTTCTTC
CDR3: CASSPRDAGLWHEQFF

J: TRBJ2-7
size: many
V: TRBV28
D: NA
DNA: TGTGCCAGCAGTTCCTTGGTCGGGGAAGAGAGCTACGAGCAGTACTTC
CDR3: CASSSLVGEESYEQYF

J: TRBJ2-7
size: few
V: TRBV29-1
D: NA
DNA: TGCAGCGTCGGGGAATGGGTTGATGAAACAGGGAGATTCCACGAGCAGTACTTC
CDR3: CSVGEWVDETGRFHEQYF

J: TRBJ2-3
size: many
V: TRBV7-6
D: NA
DNA: TGTGCCAGCAGCCTCGGAGGTCCCACAGATACGCAGTATTTT
CDR3: CASSLGGPTDTQYF

J: TRBJ2-1
size: many
V: TRBV12-3/TRBV12-4
D: TRBD2
DNA: TGTGCCAGCAGTGCGGGACTAGCGGGAGGCCGAGTGCTCTTC
CDR3: CASSAGLAGGRVLF

J: TRBJ1-4
size: few
V: TRBV28
D: NA
DNA: TGTGCCAGCAGCTATCGACAGGAAGAAAAACTGTTTTTT
CDR3: CASSYRQEEKLFF

J: TRBJ1-6
size: NA
V: TRBV5-1
D: TRBD1
DNA: TGCGCCAGCAGCCGGGACAGGGGGCTCCTCACACCCCTCCACTTT
CDR3: CASSRDRGLLTPLHF

J: TRBJ1-1
size: many
V: TRBV7-3
D: NA
DNA: TGTGCCAGCAGCTTATGGGGCCGAGGAACTGAAGCTTTCTTT
CDR3: CASSLWGRGTEAFF

J: TRBJ2-7
size: many
V: TRBV7-9
D: TRBD1
DNA: TGTGCCAGCAGCCCATACGGACAGGGGACCTACGAGCAGTACTTC
CDR3: CASSPYGQGTYEQYF

J: TRBJ1-6
size: many
V: TRBV9
D: NA
DNA: TGTGCCAGCAGCGTAGCTGGGGGAAGGGAATCACCCCTCCACTTT
CDR3: CASSVAGGRESPLHF

J: TRBJ2-1
size: many
V: TRBV24-1
D: NA
DNA: TGTGCCACGGGGATGGGTAACAATGAGCAGTTCTTC
CDR3: CATGMGNNEQFF

J: TRBJ1-5
size: few
V: TRBV5-7
D: NA
DNA: TGTGCCAGCCACTTTGCCGACAGATCTTTTAGCAATCAGCCCCAGCATTTT
CDR3: CASHFADRSFSNQPQHF

J: TRBJ1-5
size: NA
V: TRBV7-8
D: NA
DNA: TGTGCCAGCAGCTCCCAAAGGGTGGCCAATCAGCCCCAGCATTTT
CDR3: CASSSQRVANQPQHF

J: TRBJ1-2
size: NA
V: TRBV3-1
D: NA
DNA: TGTGCCAGCAGCCAAGATATCGGGGCTGGCTACACCTTC
CDR3: CASSQDIGAGYTF

J: TRBJ2-1
size: few
V: TRBV7-2
D: TRBD2
DNA: TGTGCCAGCAGCTCCCCGGACCCGGGACTAGCGGGCAATGAGCAGTTCTTC
CDR3: CASSSPDPGLAGNEQFF

J: TRBJ2-3
size: many
V: TRBV6-5
D: NA
DNA: TGTGCCAGCAGGGGGTCTTTGGATACGCAGTATTTT
CDR3: CASRGSLDTQYF

J: TRBJ1-1
size: few
V: TRBV21-1
D: NA
DNA: TGTGCCAGCAGCAAGGACTGGAAAACTGAAGCTTTCTTT
CDR3: CASSKDWKTEAFF

J: TRBJ1-2
size: many
V: TRBV4-1
D: NA
DNA: TGCGCCAGCAGCCAAGATCTTCCGAGACCCCACTATGGCTATGGCTACACCTTC
CDR3: CASSQDLPRPHYGYGYTF

J: TRBJ2-2
size: NA
V: TRBV7-7
D: NA
DNA: TGTGCCAGCAGCTTAGATCCCGGGATAGGCGGGGAGCTGTTTTTT
CDR3: CASSLDPGIGGELFF

J: TRBJ1-3
size: NA
V: TRBV15
D: NA
DNA: TGTGCCACCAGCAGAGACCGGGGAGACACCATATATTTT
CDR3: CATSRDRGDTIYF

J: TRBJ1-5
size: few
V: TRBV28
D: TRBD1
DNA: TGTGCCAGCAGGGAACCCGGGACAGGGGGCCAGCCCCAGCATTTT
CDR3: CASREPGTGGQPQHF

J: TRBJ2-7
size: many
V: TRBV29-1
D: TRBD1
DNA: TGCAGCGTTGTGGGGGACAGCCTCTACGAGCAGTACTTC
CDR3: CSVVGDSLYEQYF

J: TRBJ2-1
size: many
V: TRBV20-1
D: TRBD2
DNA: TGCAGTGCTGGTATGTTAGCGGGATCCTACAATGAGCAGTTCTTC
CDR3: CSAGMLAGSYNEQFF

J: TRBJ2-5
size: many
V: TRBV6-2/TRBV6-3
D: NA
DNA: TGTGCCAGCAGCTCCCTAGAAGAGACCCAGTACTTC
CDR3: CASSSLEETQYF

J: TRBJ1-2
size: many
V: TRBV25-1
D: NA
DNA: TGTGCCAGCAGTATACAGGTGGGGCAGGGCTACACCTTC
CDR3: CASSIQVGQGYTF